These 24 T cell receptor beta chains were sequenced from one sample in a study of blood T cell repertoires in COVID-19. TCRdb's table, derived via immunoSEQ multiplex PCR, lists solely in-frame clones and lacks some. This sample yields 490,000 or so clones, of which 88% are seen a single time; around 1.9% belongs to the top ten. The specimen sequenced was PBMCs or T cells enriched from blood (not recorded which). All receptors come from a woman in her thirties or forties who had recovered from COVID-19.

The chain has TRBV11-2 and TRBJ2-7; the match to TRBD2 covers 7 bases. This CDR3 is 13 amino acids long. From germline, CDR1 is SGHAT and CDR2 FQNNGV. V trimming: 5 bases; J trimming: 3 bases; junction bases outside the gene matches: 4. The CDR3 DNA sequence: TGTGCCAGCAGCCGCCCGGGGGGCTACGAGCAGTACTTC. This codes for CASSRPGGYEQYF. The full variable domain, its missing parts supplied by reference TRBV11-2 and TRBJ2-7, is EAGVAQSPRYKIIEKRQSVAFWCNPISGHATLYWYQQILGQGPKLLIQFQNNGVVDDSQLPKDRFSAERLKGVDSTLKIQPAKLEDSAVYLCASSRPGGYEQYFGPGTRLTVT.

V usage is TRBV29-1 and J usage is TRBJ2-7; the D gene is possibly TRBD1 (6 bases). The CDR3 has 11 amino acids. The V and J ends lost 5 bases and 3 bases respectively, with 8 bases between them. CDR1 and CDR2 (germline): SQVTM, ANQGSEA. CDR3 loop: CSVRTDYEQYF. The CDR3 DNA is TGCAGCGTTAGGACAGACTACGAGCAGTACTTC.

The V gene is TRBV19, the J gene TRBJ1-4; D call uncertain. Germline CDR1 LNHDA, CDR2 SQIVND (reference sequence). The CDR3 has 15 amino acids. Trimming took 5 bases from V and 0 from J, leaving 10 bases between them. The CDR3 DNA follows: TGTGCCAGTAGTCCCGTTAGAGCAACTAATGAAAAACTGTTTTTT. Translated: CASSPVRATNEKLFF.

This chain links TRBV12-3 or TRBV12-4 with TRBJ1-1, with 7 positions matching TRBD1. The CDR3 contains 12 residues. The V segment lost 3 bases and the J segment 12 bases; nucleotides outside the gene matches: 7. The CDR3 sequence is CASSFSRGRTFF. CDR3 DNA: TGTGCCAGCAGTTTTTCCAGGGGGAGAACTTTCTTT.

This chain links TRBV14 with TRBJ1-2; tentative D call: TRBD1 (6 bases). Germline V lookup: CDR1 SGHDN, CDR2 FVKESK. V shed 5 bases and J shed 6 bases, with 16 bases lying between them. The CDR3 spans 14 residues. This chain's CDR3 is CASSYTRGGHGYTF. For the CDR3, the DNA is TGTGCCAGCAGCTACACCCGGGGGGGGCATGGCTACACCTTC. Complete variable domain (other parts from reference TRBV14 and TRBJ1-2): EAGVTQFPSHSVIEKGQTVTLRCDPISGHDNLYWYRRVMGKEIKFLLHFVKESKQDESGMPNNRFLAERTGGTYSTLKVQPAELEDSGVYFCASSYTRGGHGYTFGSGTRLTVV.

The chain uses TRBV5-4 and TRBJ1-2; 7 nucleotides line up with TRBD1. The CDR3 runs to 14 residues. Germline CDR1 is SGHNT and CDR2 is YYREEE (reference sequence). The V segment lost 2 bases and the J segment 1 base; nucleotides outside the gene matches: 2. CDR3 in amino acids: CASSFQGDNYGYTF. CDR3 sequence (DNA): TGTGCCAGCAGCTTCCAGGGGGATAACTATGGCTACACCTTC.

Comments on this clone: The DNA is omitted, as the CDR3 cannot be located on it reliably, and the CDR3 follows TCRdb's listing. This chain connects TRBV12-5 to TRBJ2-1; the table's TRBD2 call for D was not verified on the DNA. Including both end residues, the CDR3 is 15 amino acids long. The germline V gene encodes CDR1 LGHNT and CDR2 FRNRAP. CDR3 loop: CASGLAQAGNNEQFF.

This chain uses TRBV10-2 with TRBJ2-7, with 8 bases that match TRBD1. Germline trimming cut 6 bases from V and 3 bases from J; bases unmatched to any gene: 4. The germline CDR1 and CDR2 sequences are WSHSY and SAAADI. The CDR3 extends over 13 amino acids. CDR3 in DNA: TGCGCCAGCAGGGGACAGGAAGACTACGAGCAGTACTTC. Translating gives CASRGQEDYEQYF.

V and J are TRBV13 and TRBJ2-4, with D perhaps TRBD2 (6 bases). Germline CDR1 is PRHDT and CDR2 is FYEKMQ (reference sequence). This CDR3 has 12 amino acids. Trimming took off 4 bases at V and 12 bases at J, with 13 bases between the two ends. The CDR3 DNA follows: TGTGCCAGCAGCTCCCGGGAGACGGATCAGTACTTC. Its protein is CASSSRETDQYF. Using reference TRBV13 and TRBJ2-4 for the parts outside the CDR3, the full variable domain is AAGVIQSPRHLIKEKRETATLKCYPIPRHDTVYWYQQGPGQDPQFLISFYEKMQSDKGSIPDRFSAQQFSDYHSELNMSSLELGDSALYFCASSSRETDQYFGAGTRLSVL.

This clone has a single count. The chain couples TRBV4-1 to TRBJ1-1; weak D call: TRBD1 (5 bases). The CDR3 has 14 amino acids. V dropped 2 bases and J dropped 2 bases, with 9 bases sitting between them. CDR1 and CDR2 from the germline V gene are MGHRA and YSYEKL. The CDR3 sequence: CASSQKQENTEAFF. The CDR3 nucleotides are TGCGCCAGCAGCCAAAAACAGGAAAACACTGAAGCTTTCTTT.

The chain carries TRBV2 and TRBJ2-3; 8 bases agree with TRBD2. There are 15 residues in the CDR3. CDR1 is SNHLY, CDR2 FYNNEI, per germline. Germline trimming cut 10 bases from V and 6 bases from J; bases unmatched to any gene: 15. The DNA for the CDR3 is TGTGCCACCCAAGCGAGACGGGAGGGCCTTGATACGCAGTATTTT. The encoded protein is CATQARREGLDTQYF.

This clone was seen once. The chain links TRBV6-2 or TRBV6-3 to TRBJ2-7; maybe TRBD2 (5 bases). The CDR3 sequence is 10 residues long. Germline CDR1 is MNHEY and CDR2 is SVGEGT. Deletions cut 4 bases from V and 7 bases from J, with 5 bases between. The CDR3 loop is CASSSGEQYF. In nucleotides, the CDR3 is TGTGCCAGCAGTTCGGGGGAGCAGTACTTC.

There are a few counts of this clone. This chain joins TRBV5-1 and TRBJ1-2, with TRBD1 identical over 10 bases. V trimming: 4 bases; J trimming: 5 bases; junction bases outside the gene matches: 8. CDR3 length: 15 amino acids. Germline CDR1 is SGHRS and CDR2 is YFSETQ. The CDR3 nucleotides read TGCGCCAGCAGCCCTCAAGGGACAGGGGATTATGGCTACACCTTC. It translates to CASSPQGTGDYGYTF.

This sequence joins TRBV29-1 and TRBJ1-2; 10 bases are a match to TRBD1. The CDR3 spans 12 residues. V lost 5 bases, J lost 8 bases, and 5 bases stayed unmatched. Germline loops: CDR1 SQVTM, CDR2 ANQGSEA. CDR3 region: CSVWDRGRGYTF. In DNA, the CDR3 is TGCAGCGTTTGGGACAGGGGAAGAGGCTACACCTTC.

The table lists this clone with a count of one. The J gene is TRBJ2-1, the V gene TRBV3-1 (or the pseudogene TRBV3-2); D is possibly TRBD2 (5 bases). Trimming removed 0 bases from V and 4 bases from J, with 19 bases in between. Germline CDR1 reads LGHDT; CDR2 reads YNNKEL (reference sequence). The CDR3 spans 18 residues. For the CDR3, the DNA is TGTGCCAGCAGCCAAGAAGATAGAGGGCCCGAGACTTACAATGAGCAGTTCTTC. Protein product: CASSQEDRGPETYNEQFF.

The CDR3, as DNA: TGTGCCAGCAGCTCTCGGACAGGGATCGGATACGAGCAGTACTTC. Translating it yields CASSSRTGIGYEQYF. This sequence joins TRBV7-2 and TRBJ2-7; 8 nucleotides align to TRBD1. This CDR3 is 15 amino acids long. Trimming at V came to 4 bases and at J to 4 bases, leaving 9 bases not matched to a gene. CDR1 and CDR2 from the germline V gene are SGHTA and FQGNSA.

The rearrangement joins TRBV6-4 to TRBJ2-1; the D gene is possibly TRBD1 (5 bases). Looked up from germline, CDR1 is MRHNA and CDR2 is SNTAGT. V lost 5 bases, J lost 9 bases, and 14 bases lay in between. CDR3 length: 13 amino acids. The CDR3 loop is CASSYFSRGEQFF. The CDR3 DNA reads as TGTGCCAGCAGTTATTTTAGTAGGGGTGAGCAGTTCTTC.

This rearrangement joins TRBV5-6 to TRBJ1-1; 12 bases agree with TRBD1. The CDR3 covers 15 residues. The V gene's germline CDR1 is SGHDT and CDR2 YYEEEE. Unmatched junction bases numbered 4, after V lost 1 base and J lost 6 bases. The CDR3: CASSLLGQGAAEAFF. Written as DNA, the CDR3 is TGTGCCAGCAGCTTGTTGGGACAGGGGGCCGCTGAAGCTTTCTTT. The variable domain in full, completed from reference TRBV5-6 and TRBJ1-1, reads DAGVTQSPTHLIKTRGQQVTLRCSPKSGHDTVSWYQQALGQGPQFIFQYYEEEERQRGNFPDRFSGHQFPNYSSELNVNALLLGDSALYLCASSLLGQGAAEAFFGQGTRLTVV.

CDR3: CASSRSRGRANYGYTF. The CDR3 DNA sequence: TGTGCCAGCAGCCGCAGCCGGGGGAGGGCGAACTATGGCTACACCTTC. V is TRBV11-3 and J is TRBJ1-2, with D maybe TRBD1 (5 bases). The V end was cut by 5 bases, the J end by 2 bases, with 18 bases between. Germline V gene data show CDR1 as SGHNT and CDR2 as YENEEA. This CDR3 region has 16 residues.

The V and J genes are TRBV14 and TRBJ2-2; 7 positions agree with TRBD2. Looked up from germline, CDR1 is SGHDN and CDR2 is FVKESK. The CDR3 runs 16 residues. V was clipped by 4 bases and J by 7 bases; unmatched bases: 12. The CDR3 bases are TGTGCCAGCAGCCCTCTCCAGCGGGACCTCGTCGGGGAGCTGTTTTTT. As protein: CASSPLQRDLVGELFF.

The chain has TRBV7-2 and TRBJ2-7; D unresolved. The V gene lost 3 bases and the J gene lost 6 bases, with 9 bases spanning the gap. This CDR3 has 12 amino acids. In germline, CDR1 is SGHTA, CDR2 FQGNSA. As DNA, the CDR3 is TGTGCCAGCAGCTTGGAGTTGGGCGAGCAGTACTTC. Translating it yields CASSLELGEQYF. Combining the CDR3 with reference TRBV7-2 and TRBJ2-7 gives the whole variable domain GAGVSQSPSNKVTEKGKDVELRCDPISGHTALYWYRQSLGQGLEFLIYFQGNSAPDKSGLPSDRFSAERTGGSVSTLTIQRTQQEDSAVYLCASSLELGEQYFGPGTRLTVT.

The chain recombines TRBV19 with TRBJ2-7, with D possibly matching TRBD1 (5 bases). The CDR3 runs to 14 residues. Germline CDR1 reads LNHDA; CDR2 reads SQIVND (reference sequence). V was cut by 3 bases and J by 3 bases, with 12 bases left in between. The CDR3 here is CASSINQGRYEQYF. Written as DNA, the CDR3 is TGTGCCAGTAGTATTAACCAGGGCCGCTACGAGCAGTACTTC.

This rearrangement joins TRBV15 to TRBJ1-3, with 11 nucleotides matching TRBD1. The V gene end was trimmed by 6 bases and the J gene end by 1 base; junction bases not matched to a gene: 5. Germline V gene sequence: CDR1 LNHNV, CDR2 YYDKDF (reference sequence). The CDR3 has 16 amino acids. CDR3 sequence reads: CATSADRGLSGNTIYF. CDR3 DNA: TGTGCCACCAGTGCGGACAGGGGGCTTTCTGGAAACACCATATATTTT.

The V call is TRBV15, the J call TRBJ2-7; tentatively, D is TRBD1 (6 bases). Germline assignment: CDR1 LNHNV and CDR2 YYDKDF (reference sequence). CDR3 length: 14 amino acids. The germline V and J ends were trimmed by 3 bases and 3 bases, with 12 bases remaining between them. This chain's CDR3 is CATSSRDTLYEQYF. As DNA, the CDR3 is TGTGCCACCAGCAGCCGGGACACCCTCTACGAGCAGTACTTC.